These T cell receptor beta chains were read from a single sample in a study of CD8 T cells in ankylosing spondylitis. A single record per CDR3 protein comes from TCRdb applying MiXCR to the 5' RACE reads. The data contain 200,000 to 250,000 distinct CDR3 sequences, more than 25% of them seen just once; the ten biggest clones take up about 6.2%. The specimen was blood, either unsorted or a sorted T cell fraction (not recorded which). The receptors here all came from a male donor with ankylosing spondylitis or in good health (not recorded which). Both conserved end residues are part of each CDR3. A D gene is named only where the DNA matches it firmly. A clone size is listed for some rows: how often the clone was seen (once, few, many), or a class if it is expanded.

>TRBV7-9|TRBJ2-3|NA|NA
CASSWGETDTQYF
TGTGCCAGCAGCTGGGGGGAGACAGATACGCAGTATTTT
>TRBV20-1|TRBJ2-7|NA|few
CAGGQGIIYEQYF
TGCGCCGGGGGGCAGGGGATCATCTACGAGCAGTACTTC
>TRBV7-2|TRBJ2-4|NA|few
CASSPPAAGNIQYF
TGTGCCAGCAGCCCCCCGGCGGCGGGAAACATTCAGTACTTC
>TRBV20-1|TRBJ1-4|NA|NA
CSARITKNEKLFF
TGCAGTGCCCGGATCACCAAAAATGAAAAACTGTTTTTT
>TRBV7-3|TRBJ2-6|TRBD2|NA
CASSLWIAGGSSGANVLTF
TGTGCCAGCAGCTTGTGGATAGCGGGAGGTTCCTCTGGGGCCAACGTCCTGACTTTC
>TRBV7-2|TRBJ2-7|TRBD2|NA
CASSLQREYEQYF
TGTGCCAGCAGCCTCCAGCGGGAGTACGAGCAGTACTTC
>TRBV20-1|TRBJ1-2|NA|NA
CSAPPSGYTF
TGCAGTGCTCCCCCCAGTGGCTACACCTTC
>TRBV5-1|TRBJ2-1|NA|few
CASSRGGPGYNEQFF
TGCGCCAGCAGCAGAGGAGGGCCGGGTTACAATGAGCAGTTCTTC
>TRBV3-1|TRBJ2-4|NA|NA
CASSQDVGFVVYF
TGTGCCAGCAGCCAAGACGTTGGATTCGTTGTGTACTTC
>TRBV12-3/TRBV12-4|TRBJ1-2|NA|few
CASSKGGGYTF
TGTGCCAGCAGTAAAGGGGGTGGCTACACCTTC
>TRBV5-1|TRBJ2-3|TRBD2|many
CASSTGTSGRTDTQYF
TGTGCCAGCAGCACCGGGACTAGCGGGAGGACAGATACGCAGTATTTT
>TRBV7-2|TRBJ2-6|NA|many
CASSWTVRLSGANVLTF
TGTGCCAGCAGCTGGACGGTCCGGCTAAGTGGGGCCAACGTCCTGACTTTC
>TRBV7-6|TRBJ2-1|NA|many
CASSLAALAPTRNEQFF
TGTGCCAGCAGCTTAGCTGCTCTAGCGCCGACACGGAATGAGCAGTTCTTC
>TRBV29-1|TRBJ2-5|NA|once
CSVVQGGTQYF
TGCAGCGTTGTGCAGGGCGGGACCCAGTACTTC
>TRBV7-6|TRBJ2-3|TRBD2|NA
CASSFGGSPDTQYF
TGTGCCAGCAGCTTCGGCGGGAGCCCAGATACGCAGTATTTT
>TRBV20-1|TRBJ2-7|NA|many
CSDSGPRYEQYF
TGCAGTGACTCGGGACCGAGGTACGAGCAGTACTTC
>TRBV29-1|TRBJ2-1|NA|NA
CSVEQGGDTEQFF
TGCAGCGTTGAACAGGGGGGGGATACTGAGCAGTTCTTC
>TRBV19|TRBJ2-7|TRBD2|few
CASSPGLAREQYF
TGTGCCAGTTCCCCGGGACTAGCGAGGGAGCAGTACTTC
>TRBV4-2|TRBJ1-2|NA|many
CASSADFSYGYTF
TGTGCCAGCTCGGCCGACTTTAGCTATGGCTACACCTTC
>TRBV7-2|TRBJ1-4|NA|many
CASSQGATNEKLFF
TGTGCCAGCAGCCAAGGGGCCACTAATGAAAAACTGTTTTTT
>TRBV10-1|TRBJ2-6|NA|many
CASSESKLSSGANVLTF
TGCGCCAGCAGTGAGTCGAAACTGAGCTCTGGGGCCAACGTCCTGACTTTC
>TRBV28|TRBJ2-1|NA|many
CASSLNGRRDEQFF
TGTGCCAGCAGTTTAAATGGGAGAAGGGATGAGCAGTTCTTC
>TRBV5-1|TRBJ2-3|TRBD2|few
CASSFRSSAGGFGDTQYF
TGCGCCAGCAGCTTTCGATCGTCAGCGGGAGGATTTGGAGATACGCAGTATTTT
>TRBV2|TRBJ2-1|TRBD2|NA
CASSEGGLAGAGSYNEQFF
TGTGCCAGCAGTGAAGGCGGACTAGCGGGAGCCGGCTCCTACAATGAGCAGTTCTTC
>TRBV20-1|TRBJ2-1|NA|NA
CSATGKGNEQFF
TGCAGTGCTACCGGGAAGGGCAATGAGCAGTTCTTC
>TRBV12-3/TRBV12-4|TRBJ2-7|NA|few
CASSLKRVHEQYF
TGTGCCAGCAGTTTAAAGAGGGTCCACGAGCAGTACTTC
>TRBV20-1|TRBJ2-7|TRBD2|NA
CSASTSGIYEQYF
TGCAGTGCTTCGACTAGCGGGATCTACGAGCAGTACTTC
>TRBV27|TRBJ2-5|TRBD2|NA
CASSAGTSGRETQYF
TGTGCCAGCAGTGCCGGGACTAGCGGGAGAGAGACCCAGTACTTC
>TRBV5-1|TRBJ2-5|TRBD1|many
CASTSTGQETQYF
TGCGCCAGCACCTCGACAGGGCAAGAGACCCAGTACTTC
>TRBV27|TRBJ1-2|NA|many
CASSLIRGVGRPYGYTF
TGTGCCAGCAGTTTAATTAGGGGGGTAGGCAGACCCTATGGCTACACCTTC
>TRBV5-1|TRBJ2-7|TRBD1|many
CASSLGGQGINEQYF
TGCGCCAGCAGCTTGGGGGGACAGGGGATCAACGAGCAGTACTTC
>TRBV12-3/TRBV12-4|TRBJ2-7|NA|NA
CASSPHGTYEQYF
TGTGCCAGCAGTCCTCACGGCACCTACGAGCAGTACTTC
>TRBV7-9|TRBJ1-1|TRBD1|few
CASSPDRGDTEAFF
TGTGCCAGCAGCCCGGACAGGGGGGACACTGAAGCTTTCTTT
>TRBV27|TRBJ2-2|NA|once
CASSFTGNTGELFF
TGTGCCAGCAGTTTTACAGGGAACACCGGGGAGCTGTTTTTT
>TRBV11-2|TRBJ2-3|TRBD2|many
CASSFDGLVSDTQYF
TGTGCCAGCAGCTTCGACGGACTAGTATCAGATACGCAGTATTTT
>TRBV7-6|TRBJ1-1|NA|many
CASSLAGQREAFF
TGTGCCAGCAGTTTAGCGGGACAAAGGGAAGCTTTCTTT
>TRBV29-1|TRBJ2-1|TRBD2|many
CSVDGAGVNEQFF
TGCAGCGTTGATGGGGCGGGAGTCAATGAGCAGTTCTTC
>TRBV9|TRBJ2-3|NA|NA
CASSVSGRTDTQYF
TGTGCCAGCAGCGTGTCGGGCCGCACAGATACGCAGTATTTT
>TRBV29-1|TRBJ2-7|NA|few
CSVRLTYEQYF
TGCAGCGTTCGACTTACCTACGAGCAGTACTTC
>TRBV20-1|TRBJ2-6|NA|few
CSARVRDPGANVLTF
TGCAGTGCTAGAGTCCGGGACCCTGGGGCCAACGTCCTGACTTTC
>TRBV6-4|TRBJ2-1|NA|many
CTLERTHIHSYNEQFF
TGTACCCTGGAGAGGACTCACATACACTCCTACAATGAGCAGTTCTTC
>TRBV12-3/TRBV12-4|TRBJ1-2|TRBD1|NA
CASSSKDRSYGYTF
TGTGCCAGCAGTTCCAAGGACAGGTCCTATGGCTACACCTTC
>TRBV7-9|TRBJ1-4|NA|many
CASSSTGGRNEKLFF
TGTGCCAGCAGCTCCACTGGGGGTAGAAATGAAAAACTGTTTTTT